These 7 T cell receptor beta chains were sequenced from one sample in a study of T cells in Graves' hyperthyroidism and ophthalmopathy. Amplification yielded TCR beta CDR3 regions, with RNA transcripts as the source. HTBI primers were employed in a first-round RT-PCR of the TCR CDR3. Each CDR3 protein is one row after TCRdb ran MiXCR on the multiplex PCR reads. The sample comprises hundreds of thousands of distinct CDR3 sequences, under 25% of which are singletons, and 34% rests with the top ten. Sequencing used blood. These TCRs come from a man aged 25-45 years with Graves' ophthalmopathy.

The V call is TRBV6-2 or TRBV6-3, the J call TRBJ1-3; D unresolved. V was pared by 5 bases and J by 0 bases, with 11 bases between. Germline V gene lookup returns CDR1 MNHEY and CDR2 SVGEGT. The CDR3 totals 15 residues. CDR3 amino acids: CASSLEGLSGNTIYF. The CDR3 nucleotides are TGTGCCAGCAGTCTAGAGGGTCTCTCTGGAAACACCATATATTTT.

On this clonotype itself: A much larger clone sits a single nucleotide away, making a read error possible. V is TRBV2 and J is TRBJ2-7; 7 bases are a match to TRBD1. The germline CDR1 and CDR2 sequences are SNHLY and FYNNEI. This CDR3 spans 15 amino acids. With 6 bases clipped from V and 1 base from J, the junction kept 9 bases outside the gene matches. CDR3 nucleotide sequence: TGTGCCAGCAGCCTTAGACAGGGAGAATCCTACGAGCAGTACTTC. Translating it yields CASSLRQGESYEQYF.

The chain joins TRBV28 to TRBJ2-2, with 7 bases matching TRBD1. From germline, CDR1 is MDHEN and CDR2 SYDVKM. This CDR3 spans 17 amino acids. The V gene end was trimmed by 6 bases and the J gene end by 2 bases; junction bases not matched to a gene: 12. The CDR3 bases are TGTGCCAGCAGCCTCTTAGGGTGGGACAGAAACACCGGGGAGCTGTTTTTT. This sequence encodes CASSLLGWDRNTGELFF.

In this sample, this clonotype turned up many times. The gene calls are TRBV11-2 and TRBJ2-2, with D uncertain. The CDR3 has 13 residues. Germline assignment: CDR1 SGHAT and CDR2 FQNNGV. Trimming removed 5 bases from V and 7 bases from J, with 11 bases in between. CDR3 protein: CASSPRSGGELFF. The CDR3 DNA sequence: TGTGCCAGCAGCCCCCGCAGTGGCGGGGAGCTGTTTTTT.

The chain carries TRBV7-2 and TRBJ2-7; D is unclear. Per germline, CDR1 SGHTA and CDR2 FQGNSA. The CDR3 is 12 residues long. Between the trimmed V and J ends, which lost 6 bases and 0 bases, there was a span of 6 bases. CDR3 bases: TGTGCCAGCAGAAGGAACTCCTACGAGCAGTACTTC. Amino acids: CASRRNSYEQYF.

This clonotype was detected only a few times. The chain carries TRBV7-9 and TRBJ2-7; D might be TRBD2 (6 bases). This CDR3 has 13 amino acids. Trimming pared 8 bases from V and 3 bases from J, leaving 14 bases between. CDR1 is SEHNR, CDR2 FQNEAQ, per germline (reference sequence). CDR3 in DNA: TGTGCCAGCGCCGGGCAGGGACTCTACGAGCAGTACTTC. This gives the protein CASAGQGLYEQYF.

This sequence joins TRBV5-6 and TRBJ2-2, with unresolved D. CDR3 size: 11 residues. With 3 bases removed from V and 9 bases from J, the gap between germline ends came to 6 bases. From germline, CDR1 is SGHDT and CDR2 YYEEEE. In nucleotides, the CDR3 is TGTGCCAGCAGCTCCCCGAGGGAGCTGTTTTTT. This sequence encodes CASSSPRELFF.